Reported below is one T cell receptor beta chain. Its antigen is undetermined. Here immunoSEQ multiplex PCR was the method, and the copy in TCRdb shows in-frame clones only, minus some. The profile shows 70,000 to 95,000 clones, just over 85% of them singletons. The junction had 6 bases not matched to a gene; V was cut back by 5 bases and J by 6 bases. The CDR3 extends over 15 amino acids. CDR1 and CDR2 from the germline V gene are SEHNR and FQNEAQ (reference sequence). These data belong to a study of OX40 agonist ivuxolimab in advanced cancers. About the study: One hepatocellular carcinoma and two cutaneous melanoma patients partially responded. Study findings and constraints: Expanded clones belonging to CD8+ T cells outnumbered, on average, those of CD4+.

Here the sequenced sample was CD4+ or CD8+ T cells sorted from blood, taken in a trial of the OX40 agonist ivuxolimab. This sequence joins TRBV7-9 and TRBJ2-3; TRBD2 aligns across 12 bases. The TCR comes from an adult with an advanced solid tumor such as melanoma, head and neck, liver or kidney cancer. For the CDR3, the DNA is TGTGCCAGCAGCAAGACTAGCGGGGGTGAGGATACGCAGTATTTT. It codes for CASSKTSGGEDTQYF.